This passage covers 13 T cell receptor beta chains from one sample sequenced in a study of blood T cell repertoires in COVID-19. Sequencing used immunoSEQ multiplex PCR; TCRdb keeps in-frame clones, though not all of them. In the table there are about 77,000 clones, roughly 78% of which are singletons. The source material was peripheral blood. These receptors were obtained from a woman in her 70s with acute or convalescent COVID-19.

The gene calls are TRBV3-1 (or the pseudogene TRBV3-2) and TRBJ1-3, with TRBD1 matching over 8 bases. This CDR3 has 18 amino acids. The germline gives CDR1 LGHDT, CDR2 YNNKEL (reference sequence). J gave up 4 bases and V 3 bases, and 14 bases lay outside the gene matches. The CDR3 bases are TGTGCCAGCAGCCATTACCTCGGACAGGGAGGTGGAGGAAACACCATATATTTT. It yields the protein CASSHYLGQGGGGNTIYF.

V gene TRBV5-6 combines with J gene TRBJ2-5, with 8 bases identical to TRBD2. V was pared by 2 bases and J by 4 bases, with 10 bases of the junction left unmatched. From germline, CDR1 is SGHDT and CDR2 YYEEEE. The CDR3 consists of 16 residues. CDR3 region: CASSFDTSGQGETQYF. The CDR3 nucleotides are TGTGCCAGCAGCTTCGACACTAGCGGACAAGGAGAGACCCAGTACTTC.

This clone was observed once. This chain links TRBV9 with TRBJ2-1; TRBD2 agrees at 11 bases. The junction had 11 bases not matched to a gene; V was cut back by 3 bases and J by 0 bases. The germline V gene encodes CDR1 SGDLS and CDR2 YYNGEE. CDR3 size: 19 residues. The DNA for the CDR3 is TGTGCCAGCAGCGAAAAGGGACTAGCGGTCACGAGCTCCTACAATGAGCAGTTCTTC. Protein: CASSEKGLAVTSSYNEQFF.

The chain uses TRBV6-2 or TRBV6-3 and TRBJ2-3, with 7 nucleotides matching TRBD2. CDR1 and CDR2 (germline): MNHEY, SVGEGT. The CDR3 contains 19 residues. V shed 0 bases and J 4 bases; nucleotides not matched to a gene: 16. CDR3 coding DNA: TGTGCCAGCAGTTACTCGACGTTGCGGGGGACCAGGCCCGCAGATACGCAGTATTTT. Its translation: CASSYSTLRGTRPADTQYF.

This chain joins TRBV12-3 or TRBV12-4 and TRBJ1-5; D possibly corresponds to TRBD1 (5 bases). The CDR3 is made up of 13 amino acids. With 3 bases removed from V and 7 bases from J, the gap between germline ends came to 10 bases. CDR3 coding DNA: TGTGCCAGCAGTTTTGGGGGGGAACAGCCCCAGCATTTT. Residues: CASSFGGEQPQHF.

The J gene is TRBJ1-1, the V gene TRBV4-3, with D possibly TRBD1 on 6 matching bases. In germline, CDR1 is LGHNA, CDR2 YSLEER. The ends were cut back, 4 bases at V and 10 bases at J, with 16 bases in the middle. This CDR3 contains 13 residues. CDR3 DNA: TGCGCCAGCAGCCTCGGGCAGGGGCGCGGAGCTTTCTTT. This gives the protein CASSLGQGRGAFF.

Written as DNA, the CDR3 is TGTGCCAGCAGCTTGCGACAGATTAGCAATCAGCCCCAGCATTTT. Encoded protein: CASSLRQISNQPQHF. The V gene is TRBV5-6, the J gene TRBJ1-5, with D tentatively TRBD1 (5 bases). V was shortened by 1 base and J by 0 bases, with 8 bases between the two germline ends. This CDR3 has 15 amino acids. CDR1 and CDR2 from the germline V gene are SGHDT and YYEEEE.

The chain recombines TRBV11-3 with TRBJ2-3, with 9 bases lining up with TRBD1. The germline gives CDR1 SGHNT, CDR2 YENEEA. V gave up 5 bases and J gave up 6 bases; unmatched junction bases: 12. This CDR3 is built from 16 residues. CDR3 region: CASSPRTGEVLDTQYF. The CDR3 coding sequence is TGTGCCAGCAGCCCTCGGACAGGGGAGGTGTTGGATACGCAGTATTTT.

This clone was recorded once. The rearrangement joins TRBV7-2 to TRBJ1-5; possibly TRBD1 for D (5 bases). This CDR3 region has 13 residues. V was cut by 2 bases and J by 6 bases, with 8 bases left in between. The germline V gene encodes CDR1 SGHTA and CDR2 FQGNSA. CDR3 DNA sequence: TGTGCCAGCAGCTTATTAAGGGGTCAGCCCCAGCATTTT. It encodes CASSLLRGQPQHF.

The chain's CDR3 is CASSQVEVSSNSPLHF. As DNA, the CDR3 is TGTGCCAGCAGCCAAGTTGAGGTCAGCTCCAATTCACCCCTCCACTTT. The chain recombines TRBV3-1 (or the pseudogene TRBV3-2) with TRBJ1-6; D gene ambiguous. The length of the CDR3 is 16 residues. Germline V gene sequence: CDR1 LGHDT, CDR2 YNNKEL (reference sequence). Trimming removed 1 base from V and 7 bases from J, with 14 bases in between.

J is TRBJ2-7 and V is TRBV4-3; D may be TRBD2 (6 bases). The V end lost 4 bases, the J end lost 1 base, and 11 bases lay between the germline ends. Per germline, CDR1 LGHNA and CDR2 YSLEER. CDR3 length: 14 amino acids. The CDR3: CASSPESGSYEQYF. In DNA, the CDR3 is TGCGCCAGCAGCCCTGAGAGCGGGTCCTACGAGCAGTACTTC.

The J gene is TRBJ1-5, the V gene TRBV19; 9 bases are shared with TRBD1. The CDR3 has 16 residues. Germline CDR1 reads LNHDA; CDR2 reads SQIVND (reference sequence). V was clipped by 3 bases and J by 7 bases; unmatched bases: 10. The CDR3 here is CASSILGTGFFQPQHF. The CDR3 bases are TGTGCCAGTAGTATTCTGGGGACAGGGTTCTTCCAGCCCCAGCATTTT.

The chain links TRBV3-1 (or the pseudogene TRBV3-2) to TRBJ1-2, with D perhaps TRBD1 (5 bases). V was clipped by 0 bases and J by 7 bases, with 18 bases between them. Germline V gene sequence: CDR1 LGHDT, CDR2 YNNKEL (reference sequence). CDR3 length equals 16 residues. CDR3 nucleotides: TGTGCCAGCAGCCAAGATCGGAACAGGTTGGTAGGTGGCTACACCTTC. Residues: CASSQDRNRLVGGYTF.